This TCR beta chain was profiled in a study of blood T cell repertoires in COVID-19. V lost 2 bases and J 6 bases, leaving 17 bases between the germline ends. CDR1 and CDR2 from the germline V gene are LGHDT and YNNKEL (reference sequence). The length of the CDR3 is 16 residues. The study counted Cohort 3 donors as recovered given two negative PCRs, clearance, or symptom resolution. Profiled with immunoSEQ multiplex PCR; TCRdb holds only in-frame clones, not every one. Among more than 300,000 clones listed, more than 85% were seen once. The sequence was obtained from a woman between 25 and 40 years old who had recovered from COVID-19. Sequenced input: PBMCs or T cells enriched from blood (not recorded which). V usage is TRBV3-1 (or the pseudogene TRBV3-2) and J usage is TRBJ1-5; D might be TRBD1 (5 bases). The CDR3 is CASSQSGIGSGQPQHF. As DNA, the CDR3 is TGTGCCAGCAGCCAATCAGGGATCGGGTCGGGTCAGCCCCAGCATTTT.